This record looks at one T cell receptor (beta chain) sequence and its context. These data are taken from a study of cytomegalovirus exposure and HLA in healthy donors. CDR1 and CDR2 (germline): SGHTA, FQGNSA. The CDR3 loop spans 20 amino acids. J lost 3 bases, V lost 0 bases, and 19 bases had no gene match. With 60 Vbeta and 13 Jbeta primers, the PCR was carried out. Clones were sequenced by immunoSEQ multiplex PCR, and TCRdb holds only the in-frame ones, with some missing. The sample records about 140,000 clones, about three quarters being singletons. The material sequenced was PBMCs. The TCR comes from a male donor in good health and CMV-seropositive. The chain uses TRBV7-2 and TRBJ1-1; 7 bases fit TRBD1. CDR3: CASSLAAYRGRRGEHTEAFF. The CDR3 bases are TGTGCCAGCAGCTTAGCGGCGTACAGGGGACGACGGGGTGAGCACACTGAAGCTTTCTTT.